These 17 T cell receptor beta chains share one sample of origin, sequenced in a study of shared clonotypes between healthy human individuals. The repertoire was sequenced with immunoSEQ multiplex PCR; TCRdb's copy has only in-frame clones and lacks some. The table has around 2,000,000 clones, about 95% seen once; the top ten hold approximately 1%. Terminally differentiated effector memory CD45RA+ cells were left out of the naive CD8 fraction, which was CD45RO-negative and positively selected for CCR7. The sequenced sample was naive CD8+ T cells sorted from blood. The source is a man younger than 30 in good health.

This chain links TRBV25-1 with TRBJ2-6; D uncertain. The germline CDR1 and CDR2 sequences are MGHDK and SYGVNS. V shed 2 bases and J shed 0 bases, with 5 bases lying between them. The CDR3 is made up of 15 amino acids. The CDR3 sequence: CASSEGYSGANVLTF. In nucleotides, the CDR3 is TGTGCCAGCAGTGAAGGTTACTCTGGGGCCAACGTCCTGACTTTC.

The V and J genes are TRBV4-1 and TRBJ1-2, with D perhaps TRBD1 (6 bases). Germline CDR1 reads MGHRA; CDR2 reads YSYEKL. Trimming took off 0 bases at V and 5 bases at J, with 10 bases between the two ends. This CDR3 contains 14 residues. In DNA form, the CDR3 reads TGCGCCAGCAGCCAAGATGGGACATCGTATGGCTACACCTTC. Protein sequence: CASSQDGTSYGYTF.

In regard to this clone: Other DNA sequences in the sample encode the same CDR3. V gene TRBV13 combines with J gene TRBJ2-7, with TRBD1 as a possible D gene (5 bases). V lost 4 bases and J 1 base, leaving 8 bases between the germline ends. This CDR3 is 13 amino acids long. Germline CDR1 is PRHDT and CDR2 is FYEKMQ (reference sequence). CDR3 protein: CASSSPGSYEQYF. The DNA for the CDR3 is TGTGCCAGCAGCTCGCCAGGGTCCTACGAGCAGTACTTC.

The sample holds one count of this clone. The rearrangement links TRBV4-1 to TRBJ1-5, with TRBD1 matching over 7 bases. Germline CDR1 MGHRA, CDR2 YSYEKL. J gave up 5 bases and V 3 bases, and 4 bases lay outside the gene matches. This CDR3 comprises 14 residues. CDR3 residues: CASSQNTGDQPQHF. In nucleotides, the CDR3 is TGCGCCAGCAGCCAGAATACAGGGGATCAGCCCCAGCATTTT.

V and J are TRBV6-1 and TRBJ2-2, with 11 bases matching TRBD2. This CDR3 is 16 amino acids long. Germline values: CDR1 MNHNS, CDR2 SASEGT. The V and J ends lost 4 bases and 6 bases, in that order; junction bases with no gene match: 7. DNA of the CDR3: TGTGCCAGCAGTGGAACTAGCGGGAGTGTTGCCGGGGAGCTGTTTTTT. Its translation: CASSGTSGSVAGELFF.

The chain links TRBV15 to TRBJ1-4; D is possibly TRBD1 (5 bases). The V and J ends lost 0 bases and 6 bases respectively, with 8 bases between them. The CDR3 has 14 amino acids. CDR1 is LNHNV and CDR2 is YYDKDF in the germline V gene (reference sequence). The CDR3 DNA reads TGTGCCACCAGCAGAGAGCAAGGGGATGAAAAACTGTTTTTT. This sequence encodes CATSREQGDEKLFF.

The chain has TRBV11-3 and TRBJ2-3, with TRBD2 identical over 9 bases. V lost 5 bases and J lost 5; bases outside the gene matches: 8. Per germline, CDR1 SGHNT and CDR2 YENEEA. CDR3 size: 15 residues. The CDR3, as DNA: TGTGCCAGCAGCCCCGGGACTAGCTTTGGAGATACGCAGTATTTT. Its protein product is CASSPGTSFGDTQYF.

Comments on this clone: The sample contains more than one DNA sequence encoding this CDR3. The chain is built from TRBV6-1 and TRBJ2-7; D remains ambiguous. V lost 1 base, J lost 0 bases, and 7 bases lay in between. The CDR3 extends over 14 amino acids. Germline loops: CDR1 MNHNS, CDR2 SASEGT. In DNA form, the CDR3 reads TGTGCCAGCAGTGAAGGGACCTTCTCCTACGAGCAGTACTTC. It codes for CASSEGTFSYEQYF.

Comment on this clone: Distinct nucleotide sequences in the sample also encode this CDR3. This sequence joins TRBV5-1 and TRBJ2-3; TRBD2 agrees at 8 bases. Per germline, CDR1 SGHRS and CDR2 YFSETQ. Unmatched junction bases numbered 2, after V lost 2 bases and J lost 3 bases. CDR3 length: 14 residues. DNA of the CDR3: TGCGCCAGCAGCTTAGCTAGCGGGACAGATACGCAGTATTTT. Translated: CASSLASGTDTQYF.

In this sample, this clone turned up a few times. This chain uses TRBV29-1 with TRBJ1-2; D possibly corresponds to TRBD1 (6 bases). The germline V gene encodes CDR1 SQVTM and CDR2 ANQGSEA. V gave up 6 bases and J gave up 4 bases, with 9 bases separating them. The CDR3 totals 11 residues. CDR3 sequence: CSVIQGYGYTF. The CDR3 DNA reads as TGCAGCGTAATACAGGGCTATGGCTACACCTTC.

The chain is built from TRBV5-1 and TRBJ2-1, with 9 positions matching TRBD2. The CDR3 contains 15 residues. The V gene's germline CDR1 is SGHRS and CDR2 YFSETQ. V lost 2 bases to trimming and J lost 6 bases; unmatched junction nucleotides: 6. Here the CDR3 DNA reads TGCGCCAGCAGCTTCACGGGACTAGCTCTCAATGAGCAGTTCTTC. Protein sequence: CASSFTGLALNEQFF.

The chain recombines TRBV4-1 with TRBJ2-2, with 9 positions matching TRBD1. In germline, CDR1 is MGHRA, CDR2 YSYEKL. This CDR3 comprises 15 residues. The J segment lost 8 bases and the V segment lost 2 bases, leaving 6 bases of the junction unmatched. The CDR3 sequence is CASSQLQGAAGELFF. CDR3 bases: TGCGCCAGCAGCCAACTACAGGGGGCAGCGGGGGAGCTGTTTTTT.

V usage is TRBV28 and J usage is TRBJ1-4; possible D gene TRBD1, 5 bases. The CDR3 has 16 amino acids. Germline CDR1 MDHEN, CDR2 SYDVKM. V was pared by 2 bases and J by 4 bases, with 14 bases between. The CDR3: CASSLGPGTGNEKLFF. The CDR3 nucleotides are TGTGCCAGCAGTTTAGGTCCGGGGACCGGTAATGAAAAACTGTTTTTT.

This chain uses TRBV7-2 with TRBJ2-7; 9 positions agree with TRBD2. Unmatched junction bases numbered 9, after V lost 5 bases and J lost 4 bases. Germline CDR1 is SGHTA and CDR2 is FQGNSA. The CDR3 is made up of 15 amino acids. The CDR3 coding sequence is TGTGCCAGCAGCCAAAGTAGCGGGGGCGCTTACGAGCAGTACTTC. This translates into CASSQSSGGAYEQYF. Variable domain in full (rest from reference TRBV7-2 and TRBJ2-7): GAGVSQSPSNKVTEKGKDVELRCDPISGHTALYWYRQSLGQGLEFLIYFQGNSAPDKSGLPSDRFSAERTGGSVSTLTIQRTQQEDSAVYLCASSQSSGGAYEQYFGPGTRLTVT.

This chain connects TRBV5-1 to TRBJ1-1, with D unresolved. Germline V gene sequence: CDR1 SGHRS, CDR2 YFSETQ. The CDR3 contains 12 residues. V was pared by 0 bases and J by 7 bases, with 7 bases between. CDR3 coding DNA: TGCGCCAGCAGCTTGGAATCCAGTGAAGCTTTCTTT. Its translation is CASSLESSEAFF.

The chain employs TRBV5-4 and TRBJ2-7; D is undetermined. The CDR3 is made up of 11 amino acids. Trimming removed 1 base at V and 6 bases at J, with 5 bases between. The germline CDR1 and CDR2 sequences are SGHNT and YYREEE (reference sequence). The CDR3 DNA is TGTGCCAGCAGCTTGACATCCGAGCAGTACTTC. As protein: CASSLTSEQYF.

This clone was seen only a few times. The chain links TRBV29-1 to TRBJ1-1; 8 positions agree with TRBD1. V was pared by 5 bases and J by 1 base, with 6 bases of the junction left unmatched. The CDR3 has 14 residues. Looked up from germline, CDR1 is SQVTM and CDR2 is ANQGSEA. CDR3 DNA sequence: TGCAGCGTTACAGGACAGGGCAGGAACACTGAAGCTTTCTTT. Translation: CSVTGQGRNTEAFF.